What follows is one TCR beta chain and its context. The antigen it binds to is not known. Qualities for individual bases were not recorded, and no much larger clone is one base off. The data were obtained in a study of blood T cells in healthy people across ages (dated by TCRdb to the mid-2010s). At the level of the whole study: In model experiments, template switching captured roughly one uniquely barcoded TCR beta cDNA molecule for every two T cells. The study measured age-related changes in TCR beta repertoire diversity using deep sequencing normalized with unique cDNA molecular identifiers. Four age groups were formed from the donors: young (average roughly 16 years), middle-aged (approximately 42), aged (62) and long-lived (approximately 80). To avoid experimental bias, donors of different ages were randomly spread across the sequencing lanes. Using the same blood draw, the study looked at two additional independent replicas of 1 million unique cDNA reads for two donors, one aged 18 to 30 and the other aged 80 or older. Beyond this particular receptor, the publication reports: The percentage of naive T cells measured by flow cytometry correlated strongly with observed TCR beta diversity. Observed TCR beta diversity per million T cells fell roughly linearly with age, and a significant reduction was already apparent by age around 36. Donor CMV infection status was unknown, potentially confounding age-related changes in expanded clonotypes. Estimates of total diversity from one million sequenced T cells were regarded as lower bounds and underestimates. Compared with the aged group, more naive CD4+ T cells, fewer expanded clones and increased TCR diversity were shown by the long-lived group, suggesting age selection. Since profiling was done on bulk unsorted PBMCs, naive and antigen-experienced compartments could not be conclusively compared.

Libraries came from 5' RACE. Sequencing instrument: Illumina HiSeq 2500. A second PCR of about 7 to 12 cycles was performed with a sample-barcoded 5' primer and a J-beta primer mix. A unique molecular identifier was introduced onto each TCR beta cDNA molecule by a template-switch 5' adaptor carrying 12 random nucleotides. Each sample yielded at least 2.5 million CDR3-containing paired-end reads. The Mint cDNA synthesis kit, primed by a TRBC-specific oligonucleotide, was used to synthesize first-strand cDNA from all RNA. Following uracil-DNA glycosylase treatment, all cDNA underwent a first 18-cycle PCR with the universal primers M1SS and BC2_uni_R. The paper's processing steps were these. Each sample was normalized by randomly selecting 1 million high-quality reads, each carrying a distinct molecular identifier. Instead of being binned into consensus sequences, reads that shared molecular identifiers were thrown out. MiTCR, with a Q25 quality threshold and the strictest error-elimination algorithm, was used for CDR3 identification, clonotype clustering and error correction. Lower-bound total TCR beta diversity was estimated with a nonparametric unseen species model using Euler transformation. TCRdb reprocessing: public reads trimmed at Q25 with fastp, clones called with MiXCR, in-frame beta chains kept. Rows matching on CDR3 protein sequence are summarized as one entry with the most common DNA and genes. In this record, the V and J calls reflect TCRdb's handling and not the investigators' own analysis. This sample is represented by about a million distinct CDR3 sequences; about 53% of them were singletons. The ten largest clones take up over 20% of the sample.

Its CDR3 holds 14 amino acids, cysteine through phenylalanine. Solely the CDR3 DNA is kept, with 42 bases framed from the first base. V loses 6 bases of germline sequence and J loses 0 bases, and the interval between the two ends is 11 bases. The roughly 42 donors, aged about 6 to 95 years, were systemically healthy Caucasian individuals from Russia. Each donor gave around 9.5 milliliters of peripheral blood, collected into EDTA-treated Vacutainer tubes. Ficoll-Paque density-gradient centrifugation was used to isolate PBMCs, with at least 7 million per sample. Trizol reagent was used to extract total RNA from PBMCs, with at least 5.5 micrograms per sample. For every donor, an aliquot of PBMCs went through flow cytometry to measure the percentages of naive CD45RAhigh/CD27high T cells.

The sequence is built from TRBV12-3 or TRBV12-4 and TRBJ1-1; TRBD1 might be the D gene, on 6 matching bases. Sample: blood. This TCR was sampled from a woman aged 55-70 years in good health. The CDR3: CASSPDSLNTEAFF. The nucleotide sequence reads as follows: TGTGCCAGCAGCCCGGACAGCCTGAACACTGAAGCTTTCTTT.